A selection of T cell receptor beta chains follows, all from one sample in a study of blood T cells in healthy people across ages. TCRdb reprocessed the 5' RACE reads via MiXCR and lists one record per CDR3 protein. The sample contains hundreds of thousands of distinct CDR3 sequences, about 56% of which appear only once. Sequenced sample: blood. The origin of the receptors is a middle-aged man in good health. The CDR3 runs from the conserved cysteine through the conserved F or W. The D gene is left open where the match is weak. Size is stated for part of the rows, as once, few or many counts, or as a class when the clone is expanded.

TRBJ2-4	TRBV15	-	TRBD1	CATSRDWGTGIAKNIQYF	TGTGCCACCAGCAGAGATTGGGGGACAGGGATAGCCAAAAACATTCAGTACTTC
TRBJ2-7	TRBV5-5	once	-	CASSPPTSRFEQYF	TGTGCCAGCAGCCCACCCACTTCTCGGTTCGAGCAGTACTTC
TRBJ2-5	TRBV7-7	once	TRBD1	CASSRDRGQLETQYF	TGTGCCAGCAGCCGGGACAGGGGGCAATTGGAGACCCAGTACTTC
TRBJ1-1	TRBV7-3	few	-	CASSQEGGNTEAFF	TGTGCCAGCAGCCAGGAGGGGGGGAACACTGAAGCTTTCTTT
TRBJ2-6	TRBV29-1	few	TRBD1	CSVELSTGGSGANVLTF	TGCAGCGTCGAGCTAAGTACAGGGGGCTCTGGGGCCAACGTCCTGACTTTC
TRBJ2-3	TRBV20-1	-	-	CSAPQGSTDTQYF	TGCAGTGCTCCACAGGGAAGCACAGATACGCAGTATTTT
TRBJ2-5	TRBV13	few	TRBD1	CASSIGQEETQYF	TGTGCCAGCAGCATTGGACAGGAAGAGACCCAGTACTTC
TRBJ2-7	TRBV7-2	-	-	CASSLGSGKGYEQYF	TGTGCCAGCAGCTTAGGTTCCGGTAAAGGCTACGAGCAGTACTTC
TRBJ2-6	TRBV4-2	few	-	CASSQDRGAAGANVLTF	TGTGCCAGCAGCCAAGACAGGGGCGCAGCGGGGGCCAACGTCCTGACTTTC
TRBJ2-5	TRBV7-2	few	-	CASSLGVQPRETQYF	TGTGCCAGCAGCTTAGGAGTACAGCCCAGGGAGACCCAGTACTTC
TRBJ2-3	TRBV27	few	-	CASSLLFTDTQYF	TGTGCCAGCAGTTTACTGTTCACAGATACGCAGTATTTT
TRBJ2-7	TRBV7-3	-	-	CASSLSDRHNEQYF	TGTGCCAGCAGCTTATCCGACAGACACAATGAGCAGTACTTC
TRBJ2-1	TRBV4-1	-	TRBD2	CASSLALAGALNEQFF	TGCGCCAGCAGCCTCGCCCTAGCGGGGGCCTTGAATGAGCAGTTCTTC
TRBJ2-3	TRBV9	-	-	CASSPKADPTDTQYF	TGTGCCAGCAGCCCAAAAGCGGATCCCACAGATACGCAGTATTTT
TRBJ2-3	TRBV27	once	TRBD2	CASSCSGKSTDTQYF	TGTGCCAGCAGTTGTAGCGGGAAGAGCACAGATACGCAGTATTTT
TRBJ2-5	TRBV6-6	few	TRBD1	CASSFPGQGFQETQYF	TGTGCCAGCAGTTTTCCGGGACAGGGGTTCCAAGAGACCCAGTACTTC
TRBJ1-4	TRBV20-1	few	-	CSAKGEWANEKLFF	TGCAGTGCCAAAGGGGAGTGGGCTAATGAAAAACTGTTTTTT
TRBJ1-4	TRBV4-2	few	-	CASSQELAKLFF	TGTGCCAGCAGCCAAGAATTAGCGAAACTGTTTTTT
TRBJ2-7	TRBV4-2	-	-	CASSQDPAGMYEQYF	TGTGCCAGCAGCCAAGATCCGGCGGGAATGTACGAGCAGTACTTC
TRBJ2-3	TRBV27	few	-	CASSGEAPGQLTDTQYF	TGTGCCAGCAGTGGGGAGGCCCCGGGACAACTCACAGATACGCAGTATTTT
TRBJ2-7	TRBV7-9	-	TRBD1	CASSLAAGTEYFYEQYF	TGTGCCAGCAGCTTAGCAGCCGGGACAGAGTATTTCTACGAGCAGTACTTC
TRBJ2-7	TRBV6-5	few	-	CASSYSGVGAKVYEQYF	TGTGCCAGCAGTTACTCGGGTGTGGGGGCGAAGGTCTACGAGCAGTACTTC
TRBJ2-5	TRBV4-1	-	-	CASSQGGSGAKETQYF	TGCGCCAGCAGCCAAGGAGGAAGCGGAGCCAAAGAGACCCAGTACTTC
TRBJ1-6	TRBV9	few	-	CASSPDYNSPLHF	TGTGCCAGCAGCCCGGATTATAATTCACCCCTCCACTTT
TRBJ2-7	TRBV20-1	-	-	CSASLEGGPYEQYF	TGCAGTGCTAGTTTAGAGGGGGGACCCTACGAGCAGTACTTC
TRBJ2-7	TRBV7-2	-	-	CASSLNPGATYEQYF	TGTGCCAGCAGCTTAAATCCTGGGGCGACGTACGAGCAGTACTTC
TRBJ2-1	TRBV12-3/TRBV12-4	few	-	CASSSGNEQFF	TGTGCCAGCAGCTCAGGCAATGAGCAGTTCTTC
TRBJ2-7	TRBV9	many	TRBD1	CASSARDSDTKQYF	TGTGCCAGCAGCGCCCGGGACAGCGACACGAAGCAGTACTTC
TRBJ2-7	TRBV20-1	few	-	CSATKDSSSYEQYF	TGCAGTGCTACAAAGGACAGCTCCTCCTACGAGCAGTACTTC
TRBJ2-6	TRBV6-1	-	-	CASSAPQPGRSSGANALTF	TGTGCCAGCAGTGCCCCTCAACCGGGACGCAGCTCTGGGGCCAACGCCCTGACTTTC
TRBJ1-6	TRBV20-1	-	-	CSARQGSGNSPLHF	TGCAGTGCTAGGCAGGGGAGCGGGAATTCACCCCTCCACTTT